The clone carrying this T cell receptor beta chain was picked up a small number of times. Its antigen is not known. This specimen belongs to a study of post-analysis software for immune sequencing data. About the study: Clinical courses comprised relapsing-remitting, secondary progressive and progressive-relapsing multiple sclerosis.

There are 15 residues in the CDR3. The germline CDR1 and CDR2 sequences are LGHNA and YSLEER. V lost 4 bases and J 3 bases, leaving 13 bases between the germline ends. Carried by the TCR beta cDNA libraries were unique molecular identifiers. TCRdb fed the PCR reads into MiXCR, producing one record per CDR3 protein. This sample has 700,000 to 900,000 distinct CDR3 sequences, with roughly 50% found just once. General study findings and limits: With F measure, samples from one preparation batch clustered together strongly. A handful of TRBV segments (TRBV5-6, TRBV5-1 and TRBV20-1 among them) occurred more frequently in patients than in controls.

The V gene is TRBV4-3, the J gene TRBJ1-5; perhaps TRBD1 as D (5 bases). The origin of this receptor is a girl aged 5-17 years with multiple sclerosis. Sample: blood. The CDR3 loop reads CASSLSGAPNQPQHF. In DNA, the CDR3 is TGCGCCAGCAGCCTAAGTGGGGCACCCAATCAGCCCCAGCATTTT.